This T cell receptor beta chain was found in a study of blood T cells in healthy people across ages (dated by TCRdb to about 2015). Regarding the study in general: In model experiments, roughly one uniquely barcoded TCR beta cDNA molecule per two T cells was captured by template switching. The study analyzed two additional independent replicas of 1 million unique cDNA reads from the same blood draw for two donors, one aged 18 to 30 and one aged 80 or older. Donors of different ages were randomly distributed across sequencing lanes to avoid experimental bias. The study measured age-related changes in TCR beta repertoire diversity using deep sequencing normalized with unique cDNA molecular identifiers. Four age groups were formed from the donors: young (average approximately 15 years), middle-aged (more than 35), aged (about 62) and long-lived (around 82).

The germline V gene (reference sequence) sets CDR1 to DFQATT and CDR2 to SNEGSKA. Deletion took 0 bases off V and 5 bases off J, with a span of 10 bases between the germline ends. The CDR3 runs 13 residues from the cysteine to the phenylalanine. Only CDR3 DNA remains: 39 bases, in frame from the first base. This clonotype was observed a handful of times. This clone's antigen is unknown. There are no base qualities to consult, and no much larger clone falls within one base. General study outcomes and caveats: As age increased, observed TCR beta diversity per million T cells dropped in a roughly linear way, and a significant reduction was already evident by age about 36. There was a strong correlation between observed TCR beta diversity and the percentage of naive T cells measured by flow cytometry. Donor CMV infection status was unknown, potentially confounding age-related changes in expanded clonotypes. Estimates of total diversity from one million sequenced T cells were regarded as lower bounds and underestimates. The long-lived group showed more naive CD4+ T cells, fewer expanded clones and increased TCR diversity than the aged group, suggesting age selection. Since profiling was done on bulk unsorted PBMCs, naive and antigen-experienced compartments could not be conclusively compared.

Systemically healthy Caucasian individuals from Russia, 39 in total and aged roughly 6 to 100 years, were included as donors. Each donor gave 8 to 10 milliliters of peripheral blood, drawn into EDTA-treated Vacutainer tubes. PBMCs were isolated by Ficoll-Paque density-gradient centrifugation, with at least 6 million obtained per sample. Trizol reagent was used to extract total RNA from the PBMCs, yielding at least 5 micrograms per sample. The percentages of naive CD45RAhigh/CD27high T cells were determined by flow cytometry on a PBMC aliquot from every donor. Libraries were prepared through 5' RACE. The sequencer listed for this sample is Illumina HiSeq 2500. A second PCR of about 6 to 11 cycles was run with a J-beta primer mix and a sample-barcoded 5' primer. A template-switch 5' adaptor carrying 12 random nucleotides introduced a unique molecular identifier onto each TCR beta cDNA molecule. Each sample yielded at least 3 million CDR3-containing paired-end reads. All of the RNA was converted into first-strand cDNA using the Mint cDNA synthesis kit, with a TRBC-specific oligonucleotide serving as the primer. Following uracil-DNA glycosylase treatment, all cDNA underwent a first 18-cycle PCR with the universal primers M1SS and BC2_uni_R. The authors processed their data as follows. Normalization of each sample was performed by random selection of 1 million high-quality reads, each carrying a distinct molecular identifier. Instead of being binned into consensus sequences, reads that shared molecular identifiers were thrown out. MiTCR, set to a Q25 quality threshold and the strictest error-elimination algorithm, was used for CDR3 identification, clonotype clustering and error correction. Lower-bound total TCR beta diversity was estimated with a nonparametric unseen species model using Euler transformation. TCRdb reworked the public reads: Q25 trimming with fastp, MiXCR clone assembly, productive beta chains retained. Under each unique CDR3 protein, matching rows form one entry showing the most common genes and DNA. The V and J calls were not made by the authors but by TCRdb's processing. For this sample there are some 700,000 distinct CDR3 sequences; about 40% appear just once. Clones ranked in the top ten supply less than 25% of the sample.

The sequenced sample consisted of blood. Rearrangement joined TRBV20-1 to TRBJ1-2, with the D gene call left open. This TCR was recovered from a woman aged 60-75 years in good health. The DNA sequence follows: TGCAGTGCTAGAGATCCAAATGGGTATGGCTACACCTTC. This sequence encodes CSARDPNGYGYTF.